This TCR beta chain originates from a study of blood T cell repertoires in COVID-19. About the research overall: COVID-19 samples collected from the United States, Italy and Spain covered acute and convalescent phases. T cells, B-cell-depleted T cells, or PBMCs provided the cDNA or gDNA that served as material.

Study processing details: Reference gene primer amplification in the assay estimated nucleated cell counts. Produced via immunoSEQ multiplex PCR; TCRdb's table is partial and in-frame only. V and J calls and clone size are those listed in that table; D and trimming were worked out from the DNA. The sample carries approximately 110,000 clones, over 75% recorded once. CDR3 length: 13 amino acids. V was pared by 5 bases and J by 2 bases, with 7 bases between. CDR1 and CDR2 (germline): SEHNR, FQNEAQ (reference sequence). This clone was seen more than once but under ten times. The sequence came from a woman aged 45-59 years with acute or convalescent COVID-19. Sequencing input: peripheral blood. The rearrangement joins TRBV7-9 to TRBJ1-5; D remains ambiguous. The CDR3 region is CASSPRGNQPQHF. The CDR3 DNA is TGTGCCAGCAGCCCTCGGGGCAATCAGCCCCAGCATTTT.